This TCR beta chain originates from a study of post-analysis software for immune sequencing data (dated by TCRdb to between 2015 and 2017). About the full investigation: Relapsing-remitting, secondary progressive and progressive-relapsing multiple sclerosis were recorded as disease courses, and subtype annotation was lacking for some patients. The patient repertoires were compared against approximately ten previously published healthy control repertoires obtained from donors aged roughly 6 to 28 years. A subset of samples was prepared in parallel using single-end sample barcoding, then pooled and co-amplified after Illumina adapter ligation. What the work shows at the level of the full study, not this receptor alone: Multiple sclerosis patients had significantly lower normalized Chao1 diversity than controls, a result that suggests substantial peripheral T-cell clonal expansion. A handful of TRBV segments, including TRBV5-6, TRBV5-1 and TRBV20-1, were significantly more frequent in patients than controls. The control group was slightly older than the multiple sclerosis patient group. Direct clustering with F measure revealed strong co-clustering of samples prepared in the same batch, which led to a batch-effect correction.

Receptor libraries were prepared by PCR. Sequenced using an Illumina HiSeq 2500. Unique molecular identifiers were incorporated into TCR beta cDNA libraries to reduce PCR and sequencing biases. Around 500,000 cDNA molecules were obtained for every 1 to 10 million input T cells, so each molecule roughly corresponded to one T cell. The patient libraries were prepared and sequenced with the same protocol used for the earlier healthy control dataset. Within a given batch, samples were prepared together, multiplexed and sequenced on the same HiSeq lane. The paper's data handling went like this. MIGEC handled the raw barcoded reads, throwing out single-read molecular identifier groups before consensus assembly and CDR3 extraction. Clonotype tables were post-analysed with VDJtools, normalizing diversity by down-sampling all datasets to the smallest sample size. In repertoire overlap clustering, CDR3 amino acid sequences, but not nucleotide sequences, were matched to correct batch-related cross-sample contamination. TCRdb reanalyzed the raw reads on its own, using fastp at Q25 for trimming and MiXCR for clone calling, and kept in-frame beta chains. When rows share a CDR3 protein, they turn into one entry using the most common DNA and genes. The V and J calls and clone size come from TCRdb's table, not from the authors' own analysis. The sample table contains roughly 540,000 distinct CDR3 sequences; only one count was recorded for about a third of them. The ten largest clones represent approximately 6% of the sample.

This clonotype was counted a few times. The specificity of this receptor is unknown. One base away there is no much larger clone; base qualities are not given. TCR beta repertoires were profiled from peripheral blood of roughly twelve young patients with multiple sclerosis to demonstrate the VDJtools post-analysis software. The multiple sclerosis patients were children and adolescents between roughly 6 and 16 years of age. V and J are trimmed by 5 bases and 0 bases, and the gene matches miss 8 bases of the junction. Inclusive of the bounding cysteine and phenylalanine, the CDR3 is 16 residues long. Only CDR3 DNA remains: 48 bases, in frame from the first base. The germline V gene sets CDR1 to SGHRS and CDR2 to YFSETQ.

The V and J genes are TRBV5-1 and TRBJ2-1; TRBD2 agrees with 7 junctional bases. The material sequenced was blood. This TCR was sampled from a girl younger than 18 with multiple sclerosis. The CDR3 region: CASRKDGGGSYNEQFF. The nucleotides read TGCGCCAGCAGAAAGGATGGGGGGGGCTCCTACAATGAGCAGTTCTTC.